What follows are 31 T cell receptor beta chains derived from one specimen sequenced in a study of response to subunit inactivated influenza vaccine. TCRdb redid the calling of the RT-PCR reads with MiXCR, one entry per CDR3 protein. Among about 500,000 distinct CDR3 sequences listed, 10% to 15% were seen once. The material sequenced was PBMCs from blood, taken 45 days after vaccination. The receptors were sampled from a man aged 45-65 years who received an inactivated influenza vaccine.

This clonotype has just a few counts. This chain links TRBV6-1 with TRBJ2-5; D possibly corresponds to TRBD2 (7 bases). Germline values: CDR1 MNHNS, CDR2 SASEGT. The V gene lost 9 bases and the J gene lost 5 bases, with 22 bases spanning the gap. The CDR3 consists of 15 residues. CDR3 bases: TGTGCCAGTGGCGGGGGCGGGGCCCTCGATGAGACCCAGTACTTC. Its translation is CASGGGGALDETQYF.

The gene calls are TRBV4-1 and TRBJ1-1; TRBD1 matches at 7 bases. Germline trimming cut 5 bases from V and 4 bases from J; bases unmatched to any gene: 4. Germline CDR1 is MGHRA and CDR2 is YSYEKL. The CDR3 loop spans 13 amino acids. In DNA form, the CDR3 reads TGCGCCAGCAGCACAAACAGGGGCACTGAAGCTTTCTTT. Residues: CASSTNRGTEAFF.

This clonotype has a handful of counts. The rearrangement joins TRBV7-8 to TRBJ1-6; 8 bases fit TRBD1. This CDR3 has 15 amino acids. The V segment lost 2 bases and the J segment 8 bases; nucleotides outside the gene matches: 5. The germline V gene has CDR1 SGHVS and CDR2 FQNEAQ. CDR3 in DNA: TGTGCCAGCAGCTTAACGGCCAGGGGGCATTCACCCCTCCACTTT. This sequence encodes CASSLTARGHSPLHF.

A few counts support this clonotype. The V call is TRBV3-1, the J call TRBJ2-2, with D hard to call. Trimming removed 4 bases at V and 4 bases at J, with 13 bases between. Per the germline V gene, CDR1 is LGHDT and CDR2 is YNNKEL (reference sequence). The CDR3 runs 15 residues. The CDR3 sequence: CASSPKLQSTGELFF. DNA for the CDR3: TGTGCCAGCAGCCCCAAACTGCAGAGCACCGGGGAGCTGTTTTTT.

Regarding this clonotype: A clone one base away is much larger, so this may be a read error. The chain couples TRBV5-5 to TRBJ2-2; 7 nucleotides agree with TRBD1. The CDR3 is 16 amino acids. The germline V gene encodes CDR1 SGHKS and CDR2 YYEKEE (reference sequence). Trimming removed 3 bases from V and 4 bases from J; junction bases left unmatched: 9. In nucleotides, the CDR3 is TGTGCCAGCAGCTCCGGGACAGTGATGGGCACCGGGGAGCTGTTTTTT. Residues: CASSSGTVMGTGELFF.

This clonotype was counted a few times. The chain recombines TRBV7-9 with TRBJ1-4, with D perhaps TRBD1 (5 bases). Germline-derived CDR1 and CDR2 are SEHNR and FQNEAQ (reference sequence). V was trimmed by 2 bases and J by 7 bases, leaving 14 bases between them. There are 15 residues in the CDR3. The CDR3 loop is CASSLYISGGEKLFF. CDR3 nucleotides: TGTGCCAGCAGCTTATATATATCGGGGGGTGAAAAACTGTTTTTT.

The rearrangement joins TRBV27 to TRBJ2-5; D may be TRBD1 (5 bases). The ends were cut back, 0 bases at V and 0 bases at J, with 20 bases in the middle. This CDR3 has 19 amino acids. CDR1 is MNHEY, CDR2 SMNVEV, per germline (reference sequence). The CDR3 DNA sequence: TGTGCCAGCAGTTTATCGACAGAACTGAAAAGTGGGGACCAAGAGACCCAGTACTTC. Its protein product is CASSLSTELKSGDQETQYF.

In regard to this clonotype: It may be a read error: a sequence one base away is much more abundant. The chain employs TRBV27 and TRBJ1-5, with unresolved D. Germline values: CDR1 MNHEY, CDR2 SMNVEV (reference sequence). The CDR3 loop spans 15 amino acids. The CDR3 region is CASSLLGNSDQPQHF. The CDR3 coding sequence is TGTGCCAGCAGTTTATTGGGGAATAGCGATCAGCCCCAGCATTTT.

This clonotype was recorded a few times. V usage is TRBV7-2 and J usage is TRBJ1-1; 9 bases agree with TRBD1. V was pared by 2 bases and J by 6 bases, with 7 bases of the junction left unmatched. The CDR3 runs 15 residues. Germline CDR1 SGHTA, CDR2 FQGNSA. DNA for the CDR3: TGTGCCAGCAGCTTAAGTTCCCGGACAGGGGCTGAAGCTTTCTTT. Its translation: CASSLSSRTGAEAFF.

This clonotype was detected only a few times. The chain joins TRBV15 to TRBJ2-3; 10 bases align to TRBD2. Germline CDR1 and CDR2: LNHNV and YYDKDF (reference sequence). This CDR3 is 17 amino acids long. V lost 1 base and J lost 2; bases outside the gene matches: 6. The CDR3 region is CATSRVGTSAYTDTQYF. The CDR3 region has the DNA TGTGCCACCAGCAGAGTTGGGACTAGCGCATACACAGATACGCAGTATTTT.

This clonotype appeared a few times. The V call is TRBV19, the J call TRBJ2-1; tentatively, D is TRBD1 or TRBD2 (5 bases each). The CDR3 runs to 15 residues. Germline V gene lookup returns CDR1 LNHDA and CDR2 SQIVND (reference sequence). V lost 7 bases and J lost 3, with 16 bases in between. This CDR3 is CASTNGTQGYNEQFF. For the CDR3, the DNA is TGTGCCAGTACCAACGGGACGCAGGGCTACAATGAGCAGTTCTTC.

The chain is built from TRBV2 and TRBJ2-1, with 7 bases lining up with TRBD1. Per the germline V gene, CDR1 is SNHLY and CDR2 is FYNNEI. The CDR3 consists of 14 residues. V trimming: 0 bases; J trimming: 11 bases; junction bases outside the gene matches: 7. CDR3 nucleotide sequence: TGTGCCAGCAGTGAAGCGCTTCTGGGACAGAAGCAGTTCTTC. This translates into CASSEALLGQKQFF. Looking up the rest from reference TRBV2 and TRBJ2-1 gives the full variable domain: EPEVTQTPSHQVTQMGQEVILRCVPISNHLYFYWYRQILGQKVEFLVSFYNNEISEKSEIFDDQFSVERPDGSNFTLKIRSTKLEDSAMYFCASSEALLGQKQFFGPGTRLTVL.

Of note for this clonotype: The junction does not match germline at one end; this may be a read error. V is TRBV12-3 or TRBV12-4 and J is TRBJ2-7; D remains ambiguous. The CDR3 contains 12 residues. CDR3 in DNA: TGCTATAACGAAACGACTGGCGGCGAGCAGTACTTC. Translating it yields CYNETTGGEQYF.

The chain couples TRBV6-4 to TRBJ2-1; tentative D call: TRBD1 (6 bases). Germline values: CDR1 MRHNA, CDR2 SNTAGT. V lost 5 bases to trimming and J lost 8 bases, with 16 bases between them. The CDR3 is 14 residues long. The CDR3 nucleotides read TGTGCCAGCAGTACAGGGTTAGCCGGCGATGAGCAGTTCTTC. This gives the protein CASSTGLAGDEQFF.

This clonotype came up many times. The chain is built from TRBV20-1 and TRBJ2-1, with 11 bases identical to TRBD2. V was clipped by 1 base and J by 5 bases; unmatched bases: 4. The CDR3 runs to 15 residues. Germline CDR1 is DFQATT and CDR2 is SNEGSKA (reference sequence). DNA for the CDR3: TGCAGTGCTAGAGCTAGCGGGGGGCCCCACAATGAGCAGTTCTTC. The encoded protein is CSARASGGPHNEQFF.

This sequence joins TRBV27 and TRBJ2-7; TRBD2 is a possible D gene (6 bases). From germline, CDR1 is MNHEY and CDR2 SMNVEV (reference sequence). This CDR3 spans 14 amino acids. The ends were cut back, 4 bases at V and 3 bases at J, with 13 bases in the middle. The CDR3 sequence: CASSWGSSGYEQYF. The CDR3, as DNA: TGTGCCAGCAGTTGGGGGAGTAGCGGCTACGAGCAGTACTTC.

The chain couples TRBV4-1 to TRBJ1-1, with unresolved D. The CDR3 covers 14 residues. The germline V gene has CDR1 MGHRA and CDR2 YSYEKL. Trimming shortened V by 8 bases and J by 1 base, and 14 bases separated the two germline ends. DNA for the CDR3: TGCGCCAGCCAAGATCGGGCAGCGAACACTGAAGCTTTCTTT. The encoded protein is CASQDRAANTEAFF.

This rearrangement joins TRBV12-3 or TRBV12-4 to TRBJ1-4; 9 bases fit TRBD1. Unmatched junction bases numbered 9, after V lost 5 bases and J lost 8 bases. This CDR3 has 15 residues. The CDR3 region is CASSPGTGLEEKLFF. CDR3 coding DNA: TGTGCCAGCAGTCCTGGGACAGGGTTGGAGGAAAAACTGTTTTTT.

This clonotype was counted ten times or more. The V call is TRBV4-3, the J call TRBJ2-2; 7 bases align to TRBD1. The CDR3 has 17 amino acids. Germline CDR1 reads LGHNA; CDR2 reads YSLEER. Trimming cost V 3 bases and J 1 base; bases outside gene matches: 8. The chain's CDR3 is CASSHPSTGRNTGELFF. The CDR3 DNA reads as TGCGCCAGCAGCCACCCCTCGACAGGGCGGAACACCGGGGAGCTGTTTTTT.

This rearrangement joins TRBV29-1 to TRBJ2-3; D unclear. Germline V gene lookup returns CDR1 SQVTM and CDR2 ANQGSEA. The ends were cut back, 4 bases at V and 0 bases at J, with 5 bases in the middle. The CDR3 sequence is 12 residues long. The CDR3 is CSVVPSTDTQYF. In nucleotides, the CDR3 is TGCAGCGTTGTACCGAGCACAGATACGCAGTATTTT.

This clonotype was counted only a few times. This chain joins TRBV7-9 and TRBJ2-3; D might be TRBD2 (5 bases). CDR3 length: 17 amino acids. Germline V gives CDR1 SEHNR, CDR2 FQNEAQ (reference sequence). The germline V and J ends were trimmed by 1 base and 3 bases, with 17 bases remaining between them. This CDR3 reads CASSLEAYGVGTDTQYF. In DNA, the CDR3 is TGTGCCAGCAGCTTAGAGGCTTACGGGGTTGGAACAGATACGCAGTATTTT.

The sample holds a few counts of this clonotype. This chain connects TRBV15 to TRBJ2-1; D call uncertain. This CDR3 contains 13 residues. V was cut by 3 bases and J by 7 bases, with 10 bases left in between. The germline V gene has CDR1 LNHNV and CDR2 YYDKDF (reference sequence). DNA for the CDR3: TGTGCCACCAGCAGGCCTTACGGGAATGAGCAGTTCTTC. Encoded protein: CATSRPYGNEQFF.

The sample holds many counts of this clonotype. DNA for the CDR3: TGTGCCAGCAGTTTTGACGGTAACACTGAAGCTTTCTTT. It yields the protein CASSFDGNTEAFF. The chain carries TRBV12-3 or TRBV12-4 and TRBJ1-1; D remains ambiguous. CDR3 length: 13 residues. With 3 bases removed from V and 2 bases from J, the gap between germline ends came to 7 bases.

As for this clonotype: A much larger clone lies a single base off, so this may be a read error. The chain employs TRBV5-1 and TRBJ2-5; D not resolved. Germline values: CDR1 SGHRS, CDR2 YFSETQ. V was shortened by 0 bases and J by 10 bases, with 13 bases between the two germline ends. The CDR3 length is 13 residues. CDR3: CASSLEVSANQYF. For the CDR3, the DNA is TGCGCCAGCAGCTTGGAAGTCAGCGCAAACCAGTACTTC.

The rearrangement links TRBV2 to TRBJ2-1; D might be TRBD2 (6 bases). V lost 8 bases to trimming and J lost 7 bases, with 15 bases between them. The germline CDR1 and CDR2 sequences are SNHLY and FYNNEI. The length of the CDR3 is 13 residues. The CDR3 coding sequence is TGTGCCAGCCGACGCCTAGCGAGAAATGAGCAGTTCTTC. This gives the protein CASRRLARNEQFF.

This clonotype came up many times. This chain joins TRBV12-3 or TRBV12-4 and TRBJ2-5; either TRBD1 or TRBD2 may supply D (5 bases each). This CDR3 is 13 amino acids long. Trimming removed 7 bases at V and 5 bases at J, with 14 bases between. CDR3 residues: CASKTVGTETQYF. CDR3 nucleotide sequence: TGTGCCAGCAAAACGGTAGGGACGGAGACCCAGTACTTC.

The table lists this clonotype with a count of one. The chain couples TRBV11-1 to TRBJ2-2, with 10 bases matching TRBD1. CDR3 length: 19 amino acids. The germline V gene has CDR1 SGHAT and CDR2 FQDESV (reference sequence). The CDR3, as DNA: TGTACCCTCCGAGATGGGGACAGGGGTTTAGTGTGGAACACCGGGGAGCTGTTTTTT. This gives the protein CTLRDGDRGLVWNTGELFF.

Only a few counts were recorded for this clonotype. The chain carries TRBV29-1 and TRBJ2-1; 8 bases map to TRBD1. The CDR3 runs 15 residues. The germline CDR1 and CDR2 sequences are SQVTM and ANQGSEA. V lost 3 bases, J lost 4 bases, and 8 bases stayed unmatched. CDR3 sequence: CSVEVGRGRYNEQFF. The CDR3 bases are TGCAGCGTTGAGGTGGGCAGGGGGCGGTACAATGAGCAGTTCTTC.

This clonotype was recorded at least ten times. This sequence joins TRBV20-1 and TRBJ2-3; 7 positions match TRBD1. CDR3 length equals 13 residues. The germline V gene encodes CDR1 DFQATT and CDR2 SNEGSKA (reference sequence). V was clipped by 7 bases and J by 8 bases; unmatched bases: 12. CDR3 coding DNA: TGCAGTGGATTTACAGGGGCGCCCGGTACGCAGTATTTT. It codes for CSGFTGAPGTQYF.

This clonotype was found a few times. The chain links TRBV27 to TRBJ1-1; no clear D gene. Germline CDR1 and CDR2: MNHEY and SMNVEV (reference sequence). V lost 4 bases and J 5 bases, leaving 14 bases between the germline ends. CDR3 length: 14 amino acids. CDR3 loop: CASSSTPGRTEAFF. The CDR3 region has the DNA TGTGCCAGCAGTTCCACGCCGGGGAGGACTGAAGCTTTCTTT.

V gene TRBV20-1 combines with J gene TRBJ2-3, with a possible D match to TRBD1 (6 bases). The V and J ends lost 6 bases and 2 bases respectively, with 12 bases between them. This CDR3 region has 13 residues. Germline CDR1 reads DFQATT; CDR2 reads SNEGSKA (reference sequence). CDR3 nucleotides: TGCAGTGCCCAGGACAGTAACACAGATACGCAGTATTTT. Residues: CSAQDSNTDTQYF.